Sequencing of this T cell receptor beta chain was carried out in a study of shared T cell receptors in the human thymus. The sample holds one count of this clone. Sequencing was performed with immunoSEQ multiplex PCR; in TCRdb, only in-frame clones are kept and a portion is missing. The sample records more than 550,000 clones, about 87% being singletons. CDR3 length: 13 amino acids. In germline, CDR1 is SGHAT, CDR2 FQNNGV. V was pared by 4 bases and J by 3 bases, with 10 bases between. This sample was also put to use in a study of human thymus T cells. That study adds: Donors were healthy Finnish infants having corrective surgery for congenital heart defects. Thymic tissue was derived from resections collected during corrective heart surgery. The authors found apparently biased V and J gene usage in thymic and blood repertoires. Among unrelated individuals, related research reported thymic repertoires that overlapped highly.

The V gene is TRBV11-2, the J gene TRBJ2-7, with D maybe TRBD1 (6 bases). Sequences were obtained from thymocytes. The origin of this receptor is a boy in the first two years of life with a congenital heart defect. CDR3 sequence reads: CASSWGQDYEQYF. In DNA form, the CDR3 reads TGTGCCAGCAGCTGGGGACAAGACTACGAGCAGTACTTC. Using reference TRBV11-2 and TRBJ2-7 for the parts outside the CDR3, the full variable domain is EAGVAQSPRYKIIEKRQSVAFWCNPISGHATLYWYQQILGQGPKLLIQFQNNGVVDDSQLPKDRFSAERLKGVDSTLKIQPAKLEDSAVYLCASSWGQDYEQYFGPGTRLTVT.